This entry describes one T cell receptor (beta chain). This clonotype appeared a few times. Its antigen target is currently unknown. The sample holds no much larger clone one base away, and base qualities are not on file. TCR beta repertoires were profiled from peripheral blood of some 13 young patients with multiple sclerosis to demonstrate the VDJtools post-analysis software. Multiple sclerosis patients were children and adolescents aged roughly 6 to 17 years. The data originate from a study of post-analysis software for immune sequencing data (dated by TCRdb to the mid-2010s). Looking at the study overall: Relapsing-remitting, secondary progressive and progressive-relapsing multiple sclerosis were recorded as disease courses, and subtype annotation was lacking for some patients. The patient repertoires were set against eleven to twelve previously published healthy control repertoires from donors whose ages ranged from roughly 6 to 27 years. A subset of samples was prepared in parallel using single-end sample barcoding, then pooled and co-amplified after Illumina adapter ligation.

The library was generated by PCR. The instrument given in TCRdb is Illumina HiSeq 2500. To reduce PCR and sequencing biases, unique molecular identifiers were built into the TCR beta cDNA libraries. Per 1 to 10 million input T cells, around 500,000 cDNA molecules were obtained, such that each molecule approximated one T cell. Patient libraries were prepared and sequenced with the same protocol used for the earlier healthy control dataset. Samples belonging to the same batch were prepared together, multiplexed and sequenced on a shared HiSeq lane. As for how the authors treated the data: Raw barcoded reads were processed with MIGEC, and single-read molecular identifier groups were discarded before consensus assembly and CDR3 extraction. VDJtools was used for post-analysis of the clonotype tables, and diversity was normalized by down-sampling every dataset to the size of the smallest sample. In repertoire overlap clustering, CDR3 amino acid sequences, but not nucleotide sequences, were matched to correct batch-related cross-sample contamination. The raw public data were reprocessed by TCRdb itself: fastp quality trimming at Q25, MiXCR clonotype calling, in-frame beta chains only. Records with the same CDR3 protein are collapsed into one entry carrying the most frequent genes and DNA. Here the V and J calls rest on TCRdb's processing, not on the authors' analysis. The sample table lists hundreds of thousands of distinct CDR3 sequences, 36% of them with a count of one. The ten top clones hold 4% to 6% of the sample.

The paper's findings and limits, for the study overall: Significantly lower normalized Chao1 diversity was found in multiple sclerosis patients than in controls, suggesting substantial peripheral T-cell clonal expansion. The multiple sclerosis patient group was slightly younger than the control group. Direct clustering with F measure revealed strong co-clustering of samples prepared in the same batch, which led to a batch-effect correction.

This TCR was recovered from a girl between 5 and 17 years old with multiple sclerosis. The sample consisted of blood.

The CDR3 region has the sequence CASSVFPGVYSNQPQHF. The bases read TGCGCCAGCAGTGTATTTCCAGGGGTCTATAGCAATCAGCCCCAGCATTTT. Here the chain combines TRBV10-2 and TRBJ1-5, with a tentative D gene TRBD1 over 6 matching bases. CDR1 and CDR2 are read off the germline V gene as WSHSY and SAAADI. The CDR3 numbers 17 residues from cysteine through phenylalanine. Kept here is only the CDR3 DNA, which spans 51 bases and is read in frame from base 1. V gives up 4 bases and J gives up 0 bases, and the segment between their germline ends measures 16 bases.